The next 26 T cell receptor beta chains were all read from a single sample in a study of blood T cell repertoires in COVID-19. This table comes from immunoSEQ multiplex PCR, and its TCRdb copy is limited to in-frame clones, with some not included. The sample lists around 250,000 clones; under 90% were seen once. The sequenced sample was peripheral blood. The receptors shown here come from a human donor in a cohort sampled during active COVID-19.

The chain couples TRBV13 to TRBJ2-7; a weak D match, TRBD2 (6 bases). CDR3 size: 16 residues. CDR1 is PRHDT and CDR2 is FYEKMQ in the germline V gene (reference sequence). Trimming took 5 bases from V and 3 from J, leaving 20 bases between them. CDR3 DNA: TGTGCCAGCAGCCAACGTTCTATCCCGGGGGACTACGAGCAGTACTTC. Translated, it gives CASSQRSIPGDYEQYF. Together with reference TRBV13 and TRBJ2-7, the CDR3 gives the full variable domain: AAGVIQSPRHLIKEKRETATLKCYPIPRHDTVYWYQQGPGQDPQFLISFYEKMQSDKGSIPDRFSAQQFSDYHSELNMSSLELGDSALYFCASSQRSIPGDYEQYFGPGTRLTVT.

The V gene is TRBV19, the J gene TRBJ2-1, with D perhaps TRBD2 (5 bases). CDR1 and CDR2 from the germline V gene are LNHDA and SQIVND (reference sequence). The V end was cut by 10 bases, the J end by 6 bases, with 10 bases between. The CDR3 sequence is 11 residues long. In nucleotides, the CDR3 is TGTGCCACAAGAGGAGGCAATGAGCAGTTCTTC. Protein product: CATRGGNEQFF.

The chain joins TRBV3-1 (or the pseudogene TRBV3-2) to TRBJ1-2; the match to TRBD1 covers 9 bases. Germline V gene data show CDR1 as LGHDT and CDR2 as YNNKEL (reference sequence). V shed 1 base and J 5 bases; nucleotides not matched to a gene: 8. There are 16 residues in the CDR3. The CDR3 is CASSQAPWTGDYGYTF. The CDR3 DNA reads as TGTGCCAGCAGCCAAGCCCCCTGGACAGGGGATTATGGCTACACCTTC.

The genes are TRBV9 and TRBJ1-6; D is perhaps TRBD1 (5 bases). The CDR3 totals 15 residues. Germline CDR1 is SGDLS and CDR2 is YYNGEE. V was trimmed by 3 bases and J by 0 bases, leaving 7 bases between them. The CDR3 DNA reads TGTGCCAGCAGCGAAGACAGCTCCTATAATTCACCCCTCCACTTT. Its protein product is CASSEDSSYNSPLHF.

This chain uses TRBV28 with TRBJ1-4, with TRBD1 identical over 9 bases. This CDR3 comprises 17 residues. With 6 bases clipped from V and 7 bases from J, the junction kept 15 bases outside the gene matches. CDR1 MDHEN and CDR2 SYDVKM come from the germline V gene. Here the CDR3 DNA reads TGTGCCAGCAGAGAAGCACAGGGGGCCCGGAGAAGTGAAAAACTGTTTTTT. As protein: CASREAQGARRSEKLFF.

The J gene is TRBJ2-6, the V gene TRBV10-3, with 7 bases aligning to TRBD1. This CDR3 has 15 amino acids. J was trimmed by 0 bases and V by 7 bases; bases with no gene match: 3. CDR1 is ENHRY, CDR2 SYGVKD, per germline. CDR3 loop: CAINPGGSGANVLTF. CDR3 coding DNA: TGTGCCATCAATCCAGGGGGCTCTGGGGCCAACGTCCTGACTTTC.

This clone was counted at least ten times. V is TRBV16 and J is TRBJ1-2; D possibly corresponds to TRBD1 (5 bases). The V and J ends lost 0 bases and 10 bases respectively, with 12 bases between them. The CDR3 consists of 13 residues. Germline values: CDR1 KGHSY, CDR2 FQNENV. CDR3 sequence reads: CASSQSRDYIYTF. The CDR3 DNA reads TGTGCCAGCAGCCAATCAAGGGACTATATCTACACCTTC.

The V and J genes are TRBV12-3 or TRBV12-4 and TRBJ2-1; D is unclear. Deletions cut 2 bases from V and 7 bases from J, with 3 bases between. The CDR3 length is 11 residues. CDR3 residues: CASSLSNEQFF. CDR3 coding DNA: TGTGCCAGCAGTTTATCGAATGAGCAGTTCTTC.

J is TRBJ2-7 and V is TRBV12-3 or TRBV12-4; D is unclear. The V and J ends lost 6 bases and 0 bases respectively, with 9 bases between them. The CDR3 spans 13 residues. The CDR3 DNA reads TGTGCCAGCAGGGTCAGTGGCTCCTACGAGCAGTACTTC. Translating gives CASRVSGSYEQYF.

The rearrangement links TRBV29-1 to TRBJ2-3, with 10 positions matching TRBD1. This CDR3 contains 15 residues. V trimming: 7 bases; J trimming: 2 bases; junction bases outside the gene matches: 9. Germline CDR1 and CDR2: SQVTM and ANQGSEA. The CDR3 sequence is CSANNRQGATDTQYF. CDR3 sequence (DNA): TGCAGCGCCAATAACCGACAGGGGGCCACAGATACGCAGTATTTT.

The rearrangement uses TRBV19 and TRBJ2-5, with D hard to call. Trimming shortened V by 10 bases and J by 1 base, and 13 bases separated the two germline ends. Germline-derived CDR1 and CDR2 are LNHDA and SQIVND (reference sequence). CDR3 length: 13 amino acids. CDR3 protein: CAIPPGSQETQYF. DNA of the CDR3: TGTGCCATCCCTCCCGGGTCCCAAGAGACCCAGTACTTC.

The genes are TRBV2 and TRBJ2-3, with 7 bases fitting TRBD2. Losses at the gene ends were 4 bases for V and 0 bases for J; bases not matched to a gene: 4. The CDR3 contains 15 residues. Germline V gene data show CDR1 as SNHLY and CDR2 as FYNNEI. The DNA of the CDR3 is TGTGCCAGCAGTGCTAGCGGCACTAGCACAGATACGCAGTATTTT. It codes for CASSASGTSTDTQYF.

This chain uses TRBV15 with TRBJ1-5, with D perhaps TRBD1 (6 bases). The CDR3 contains 17 residues. The V end lost 2 bases, the J end lost 1 base, and 15 bases lay between the germline ends. Per the germline V gene, CDR1 is LNHNV and CDR2 is YYDKDF (reference sequence). This CDR3 reads CATSRSLGGWSNQPQHF. CDR3 sequence (DNA): TGTGCCACCAGCAGATCCCTAGGGGGTTGGAGCAATCAGCCCCAGCATTTT.

This chain joins TRBV20-1 and TRBJ2-5, with 9 bases fitting TRBD2. CDR1 and CDR2 from the germline V gene are DFQATT and SNEGSKA (reference sequence). The trim removed 3 bases at V and 5 bases at J, leaving 16 bases unmatched. The CDR3 runs to 17 residues. The CDR3 nucleotides read TGCAGTGCTAGTGGCGGACTAGCGCCTGTATCGGGGGAGACCCAGTACTTC. Protein sequence: CSASGGLAPVSGETQYF.

The rearrangement joins TRBV5-1 to TRBJ2-2; 11 bases are a match to TRBD2. Germline trimming cut 9 bases from V and 5 bases from J; bases unmatched to any gene: 12. Germline V CDR1 and CDR2: SGHRS, YFSETQ. The CDR3 is made up of 16 amino acids. The CDR3 coding sequence is TGCGCCACCTCATCATCGGGACTAGCGGATACCGGGGAGCTGTTTTTT. This translates into CATSSSGLADTGELFF.

This chain links TRBV19 with TRBJ1-3; D is possibly TRBD1 (5 bases). The CDR3 is made up of 15 amino acids. From germline, CDR1 is LNHDA and CDR2 SQIVND (reference sequence). The V and J ends lost 8 bases and 0 bases respectively, with 14 bases between them. The CDR3 spells CASADSPFSGNTIYF. CDR3 in DNA: TGTGCCAGTGCAGACAGCCCGTTCTCTGGAAACACCATATATTTT.

The chain combines TRBV18 with TRBJ1-1, with TRBD1 as a possible D gene (6 bases). The CDR3 loop spans 14 amino acids. The germline CDR1 and CDR2 sequences are KGHSH and LQKENI. V dropped 0 bases and J dropped 5 bases, with 10 bases sitting between them. The CDR3 DNA follows: TGTGCCAGCTCACCACCGAACCAGGGGACTGAAGCTTTCTTT. Its translation: CASSPPNQGTEAFF.

The V and J genes are TRBV6-2 or TRBV6-3 and TRBJ1-6; D gene unclear. Germline V gene lookup returns CDR1 MNHEY and CDR2 SVGEGT. This CDR3 comprises 14 residues. Trimming removed 5 bases from V and 9 bases from J, with 14 bases in between. The CDR3 DNA reads as TGTGCCAGCAGTCCCCCCCGGGAGGCTTCACCCCTCCACTTT. The encoded protein is CASSPPREASPLHF.

This rearrangement joins TRBV3-1 (or the pseudogene TRBV3-2) to TRBJ2-2; unclear D gene. The CDR3 extends over 12 amino acids. Germline-derived CDR1 and CDR2 are LGHDT and YNNKEL (reference sequence). This chain's CDR3 is CAAETNTGELFF. The DNA for the CDR3 is TGTGCGGCGGAGACGAACACCGGGGAGCTGTTTTTT.

This chain uses TRBV18 with TRBJ2-3, with D hard to call. Germline loops: CDR1 KGHSH, CDR2 LQKENI. The CDR3 is 12 residues long. With 2 bases removed from V and 4 bases from J, the gap between germline ends came to 4 bases. The CDR3 reads CASSPGPDTQYF. The DNA of the CDR3 is TGTGCCAGCTCACCAGGGCCAGATACGCAGTATTTT.

V and J are TRBV5-4 and TRBJ2-1, with D unresolved. Looked up from germline, CDR1 is SGHNT and CDR2 is YYREEE (reference sequence). V was pared by 4 bases and J by 6 bases, with 17 bases between. The CDR3 is 15 residues long. DNA of the CDR3: TGTGCCAGCAGCGCAATTATACATTCAGTCAATGAGCAGTTCTTC. Protein sequence: CASSAIIHSVNEQFF.

The chain recombines TRBV5-1 with TRBJ1-3; weak D call: TRBD1 (6 bases). Between the trimmed V and J ends, which lost 0 bases and 4 bases, there was a span of 14 bases. Germline V lookup: CDR1 SGHRS, CDR2 YFSETQ. CDR3 length: 16 residues. For the CDR3, the DNA is TGCGCCAGCAGCTTGGTCACAGGGCAAAAAGGAAACACCATATATTTT. Translating it yields CASSLVTGQKGNTIYF.

The chain employs TRBV6-4 and TRBJ2-1, with 10 bases identical to TRBD1. The ends lost 6 bases at V and 7 bases at J; junction bases unmatched: 6. The germline gives CDR1 MRHNA, CDR2 SNTAGT. The CDR3 sequence is 14 residues long. CDR3 region: CASSRDRGRNEQFF. DNA for the CDR3: TGTGCCAGCAGCCGGGACAGGGGACGGAATGAGCAGTTCTTC.

The chain carries TRBV5-8 and TRBJ2-3; 8 bases fit TRBD1. The CDR3 totals 14 residues. Germline CDR1 reads SGHTS; CDR2 reads YDEGEE. V lost 3 bases, J lost 1 base, and 1 base stayed unmatched. CDR3 nucleotide sequence: TGTGCCAGCAGCTGGGGACAGGGCACAGATACGCAGTATTTT. Protein sequence: CASSWGQGTDTQYF.

This chain connects TRBV5-5 to TRBJ2-2, with D maybe TRBD2 (5 bases). Trimming stripped 4 bases from V and 6 bases from J, with 16 bases between. CDR3 length equals 15 residues. Germline V gene sequence: CDR1 SGHKS, CDR2 YYEKEE (reference sequence). CDR3 sequence: CASSPLGSEAGELFF. As DNA, the CDR3 is TGTGCCAGCAGCCCACTTGGGAGTGAGGCCGGGGAGCTGTTTTTT.

This clone was counted a few times. The chain recombines TRBV19 with TRBJ1-5; a weak D match, TRBD1 (6 bases). The CDR3 totals 17 residues. V was trimmed by 3 bases and J by 4 bases, leaving 19 bases between them. The germline V gene encodes CDR1 LNHDA and CDR2 SQIVND (reference sequence). The CDR3 DNA reads as TGTGCCAGTAGTATCCCTATCTCTGCAGGGGAAAATCAGCCCCAGCATTTT. Encoded protein: CASSIPISAGENQPQHF. Drawing the rest from reference TRBV19 and TRBJ1-5, the complete variable domain is DGGITQSPKYLFRKEGQNVTLSCEQNLNHDAMYWYRQDPGQGLRLIYYSQIVNDFQKGDIAEGYSVSREKKESFPLTVTSAQKNPTAFYLCASSIPISAGENQPQHFGDGTRLSIL.